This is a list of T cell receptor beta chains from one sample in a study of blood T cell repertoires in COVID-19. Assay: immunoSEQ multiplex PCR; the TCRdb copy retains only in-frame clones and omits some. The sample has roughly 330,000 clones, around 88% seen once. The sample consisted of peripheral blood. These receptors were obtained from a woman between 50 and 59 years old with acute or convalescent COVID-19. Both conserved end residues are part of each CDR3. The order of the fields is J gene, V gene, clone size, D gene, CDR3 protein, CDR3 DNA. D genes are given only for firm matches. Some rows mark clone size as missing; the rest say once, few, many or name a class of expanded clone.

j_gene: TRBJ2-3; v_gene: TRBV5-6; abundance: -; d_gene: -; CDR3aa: CASHHPGPQAQYF; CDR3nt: TGTGCCAGCCACCACCCAGGGCCCCAGGCGCAGTATTTT
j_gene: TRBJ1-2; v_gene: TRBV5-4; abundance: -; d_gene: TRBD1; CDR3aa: CASSLDRGRDYGYTF; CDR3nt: TGTGCCAGCAGCCTGGACAGGGGGCGCGACTATGGCTACACCTTC
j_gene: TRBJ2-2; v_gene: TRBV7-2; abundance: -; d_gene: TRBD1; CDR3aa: CASSTRQGYGELFF; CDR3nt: TGTGCCAGCAGCACCCGACAGGGTTACGGGGAGCTGTTTTTT
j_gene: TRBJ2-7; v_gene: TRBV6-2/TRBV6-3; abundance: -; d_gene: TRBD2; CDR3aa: CASSYQTSGSSEQYF; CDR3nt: TGTGCCAGCAGTTACCAAACTAGCGGGAGTAGCGAGCAGTACTTC
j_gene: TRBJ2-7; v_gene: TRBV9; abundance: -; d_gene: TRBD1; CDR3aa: CASSAGGPYEQYF; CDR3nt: TGTGCCAGCAGCGCAGGGGGCCCCTACGAGCAGTACTTC
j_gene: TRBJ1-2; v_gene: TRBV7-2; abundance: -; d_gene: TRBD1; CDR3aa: CASSQDRVKGYTF; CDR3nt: TGTGCCAGCAGCCAAGACAGGGTAAAGGGCTACACCTTC
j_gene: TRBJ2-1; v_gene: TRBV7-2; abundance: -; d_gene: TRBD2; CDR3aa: CASRTQRDAHSSFF; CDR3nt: TGTGCCAGCAGAACCCAGCGGGACGCTCATTCGAGTTTCTTC
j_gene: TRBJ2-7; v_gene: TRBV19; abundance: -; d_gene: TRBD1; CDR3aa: CASSIKTMGQGAYEQYF; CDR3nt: TGTGCCAGTAGTATAAAAACAATGGGACAGGGGGCCTACGAGCAGTACTTC
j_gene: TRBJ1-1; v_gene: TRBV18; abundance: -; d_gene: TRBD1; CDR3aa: CATTGGASTEAFF; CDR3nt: TGTGCCACCACAGGGGGGGCGAGCACTGAAGCTTTCTTT
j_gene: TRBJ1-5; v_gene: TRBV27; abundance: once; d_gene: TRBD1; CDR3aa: CASSLLGQGRNQPQHF; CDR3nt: TGTGCCAGCAGTTTATTGGGACAGGGGCGCAATCAGCCCCAGCATTTT
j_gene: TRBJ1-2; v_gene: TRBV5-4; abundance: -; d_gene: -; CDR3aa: CASSSDYRQQPYGYTF; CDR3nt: TGTGCCAGCAGCTCGGACTATCGACAGCAGCCCTATGGCTACACCTTC
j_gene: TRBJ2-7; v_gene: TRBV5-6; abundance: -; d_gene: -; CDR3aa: CASSLGYAALVSYEQYF; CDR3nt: TGTGCCAGCAGCTTGGGTTATGCGGCACTCGTCTCCTACGAGCAGTACTTC
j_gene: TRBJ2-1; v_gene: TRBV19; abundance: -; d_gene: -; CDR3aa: CASSIMAGRNEQFF; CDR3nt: TGTGCCAGTAGTATCATGGCGGGAAGGAATGAGCAGTTCTTC
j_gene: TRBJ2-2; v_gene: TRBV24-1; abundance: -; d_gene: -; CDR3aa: CATSPQGRGARDGELFF; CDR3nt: TGTGCCACCAGTCCCCAAGGGAGGGGGGCCAGGGACGGGGAGCTGTTTTTT
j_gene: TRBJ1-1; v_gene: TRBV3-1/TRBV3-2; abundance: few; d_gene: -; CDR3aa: CASSQGRTEAFF; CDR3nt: TGTGCCAGCAGCCAAGGTCGGACTGAAGCTTTCTTT
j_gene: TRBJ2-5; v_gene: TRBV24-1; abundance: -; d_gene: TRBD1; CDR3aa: CATSAVPGGTQETQYF; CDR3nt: TGTGCCACCAGTGCCGTCCCAGGGGGAACCCAAGAGACCCAGTACTTC
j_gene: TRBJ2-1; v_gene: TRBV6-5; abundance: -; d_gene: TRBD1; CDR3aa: CASSPPGQSYNEQFF; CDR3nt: TGTGCCAGCAGTCCACCGGGACAGTCCTACAATGAGCAGTTCTTC
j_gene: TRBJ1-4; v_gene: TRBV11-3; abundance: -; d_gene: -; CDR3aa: CASSPAGQGQELTNEKLFF; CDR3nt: TGTGCCAGCAGCCCCGCCGGGCAGGGACAAGAACTAACTAATGAAAAACTGTTTTTT
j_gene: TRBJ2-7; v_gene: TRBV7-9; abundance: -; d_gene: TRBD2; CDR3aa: CASSKTSGSSYEQYF; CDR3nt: TGTGCCAGCAGCAAAACTAGCGGGAGCTCCTACGAGCAGTACTTC
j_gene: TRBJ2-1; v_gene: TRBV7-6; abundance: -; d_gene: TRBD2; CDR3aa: CASSLEASGRWNEQFF; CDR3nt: TGTGCCAGCAGCTTAGAGGCTAGCGGGAGATGGAATGAGCAGTTCTTC
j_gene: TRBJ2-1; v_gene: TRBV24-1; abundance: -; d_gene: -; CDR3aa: CATSDTSTRNEQFF; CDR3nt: TGTGCCACCAGTGATACTAGTACCCGTAATGAGCAGTTCTTC
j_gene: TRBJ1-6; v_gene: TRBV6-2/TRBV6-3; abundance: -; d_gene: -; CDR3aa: CASSSGTGGQPLHF; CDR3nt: TGTGCCAGCAGTAGCGGGACGGGAGGACAACCCCTCCACTTT
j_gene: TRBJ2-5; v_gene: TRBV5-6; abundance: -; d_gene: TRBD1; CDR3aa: CASSYGGQGAVETQYF; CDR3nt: TGTGCCAGCAGCTATGGCGGACAGGGGGCAGTGGAGACCCAGTACTTC
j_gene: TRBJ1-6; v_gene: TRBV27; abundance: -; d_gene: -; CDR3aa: CASSLKQPERSYNSPLHF; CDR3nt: TGTGCCAGCAGTTTAAAGCAACCAGAGAGGTCCTATAATTCACCCCTCCACTTT
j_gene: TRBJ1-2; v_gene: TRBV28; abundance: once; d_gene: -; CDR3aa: CASSYRDGYTF; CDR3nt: TGTGCCAGCAGCTACAGGGACGGCTACACCTTC
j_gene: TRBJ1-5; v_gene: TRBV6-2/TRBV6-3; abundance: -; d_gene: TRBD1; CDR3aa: CASSYPRQGNNQPQHF; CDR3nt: TGTGCCAGCAGTTATCCCCGACAGGGTAACAATCAGCCCCAGCATTTT
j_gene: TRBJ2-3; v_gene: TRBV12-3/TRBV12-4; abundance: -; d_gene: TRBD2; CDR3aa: CASSLSGVLAQYF; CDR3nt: TGTGCCAGCAGTCTTAGCGGGGTATTGGCGCAGTATTTT
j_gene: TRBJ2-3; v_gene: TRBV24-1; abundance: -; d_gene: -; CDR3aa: CATSDPGAGTDTQYF; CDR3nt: TGTGCCACCAGTGACCCCGGGGCGGGGACAGATACGCAGTATTTT
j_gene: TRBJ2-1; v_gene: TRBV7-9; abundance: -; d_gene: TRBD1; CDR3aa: CASSPLRQGRDEQFF; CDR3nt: TGTGCCAGCAGCCCTTTACGACAGGGACGTGATGAGCAGTTCTTC
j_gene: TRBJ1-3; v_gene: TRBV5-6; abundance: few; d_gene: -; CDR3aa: CASSLYRTVSGNTIYF; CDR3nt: TGTGCCAGCAGCTTGTACCGGACAGTCTCTGGAAACACCATATATTTT
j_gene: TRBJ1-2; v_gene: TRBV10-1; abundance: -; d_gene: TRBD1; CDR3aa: CAKGAGGTRSGYTF; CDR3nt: TGCGCCAAAGGGGCAGGGGGTACTCGTTCGGGCTACACCTTC
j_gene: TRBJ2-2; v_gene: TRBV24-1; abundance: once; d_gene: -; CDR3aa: CATSARANTGELFF; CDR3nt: TGTGCCACCAGTGCTCGAGCGAACACCGGGGAGCTGTTTTTT
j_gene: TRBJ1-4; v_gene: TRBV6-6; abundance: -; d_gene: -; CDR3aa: CASSQRQGINEKLFF; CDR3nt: TGTGCCAGCAGTCAGAGGCAGGGGATTAATGAAAAACTGTTTTTT
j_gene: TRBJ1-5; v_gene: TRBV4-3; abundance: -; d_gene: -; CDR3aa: CASSQDGSSNQPQHF; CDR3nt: TGCGCCAGCAGCCAAGATGGCAGTAGCAATCAGCCCCAGCATTTT
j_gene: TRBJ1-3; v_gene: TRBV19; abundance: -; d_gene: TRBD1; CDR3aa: CASETGTGSGNTIYF; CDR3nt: TGTGCCAGTGAAACCGGGACAGGATCTGGAAACACCATATATTTT
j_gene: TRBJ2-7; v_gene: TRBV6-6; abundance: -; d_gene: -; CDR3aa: CASSYGQSEQYF; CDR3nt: TGTGCCAGCAGTTACGGACAGTCCGAGCAGTACTTC
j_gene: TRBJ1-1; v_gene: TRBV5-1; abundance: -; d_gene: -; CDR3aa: CASSLEGTNTEAFF; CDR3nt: TGCGCCAGCAGCCTCGAGGGAACGAACACTGAAGCTTTCTTT
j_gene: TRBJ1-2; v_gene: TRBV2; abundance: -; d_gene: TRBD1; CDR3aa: CASSTTGVVDGYTF; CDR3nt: TGTGCCAGCAGTACTACAGGGGTTGTAGATGGCTACACCTTC
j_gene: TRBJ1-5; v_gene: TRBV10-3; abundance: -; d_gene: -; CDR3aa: CAIRGQEGQPQHF; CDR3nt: TGTGCCATCAGGGGACAAGAAGGTCAGCCCCAGCATTTT
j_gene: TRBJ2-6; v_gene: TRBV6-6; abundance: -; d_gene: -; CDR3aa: CASSSTDSGANVLTF; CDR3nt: TGTGCCAGCAGTTCGACAGACTCTGGGGCCAACGTCCTGACTTTC
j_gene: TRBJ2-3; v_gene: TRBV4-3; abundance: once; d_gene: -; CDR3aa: CASSQERTDTQYF; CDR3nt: TGCGCCAGCAGCCAAGAACGGACAGATACGCAGTATTTT
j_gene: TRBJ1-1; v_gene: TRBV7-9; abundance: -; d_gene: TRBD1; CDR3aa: CASSSNAGTGSKAFF; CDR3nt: TGTGCCAGCAGCTCAAATGCCGGGACAGGGAGTAAGGCTTTCTTT